This T cell receptor beta chain appears in the sequencing data of a study of PD-1 blockade in classical Hodgkin lymphoma. Broader study findings: By C4D1 there was a significant rise in CD4+ TCR diversity but not in CD8+ TCR diversity.

The CDR3 loop spans 10 amino acids. V was pared by 8 bases and J by 3 bases, with 7 bases between. Germline V gene data show CDR1 as GTSNPN and CDR2 as SVGIG (reference sequence). Every patient was affected by relapse after autologous stem cell transplantation, while exposure to brentuximab vedotin was not uniform. Only a few counts were recorded for this clone. Antigen: not known. Some clones are missing from TCRdb's copy, which holds only in-frame ones; the method was immunoSEQ multiplex PCR. The data contain tens of thousands of clones, approximately 78% of them seen just once; the ten biggest clones take up around 8.3%.

The origin of this receptor is a human donor with classical Hodgkin lymphoma. The gene calls are TRBV30 and TRBJ1-2; D uncertain. This material consisted of peripheral blood mononuclear cells (PBMCs), taken before the second cycle of nivolumab. As DNA, the CDR3 is TGTGCCAGACTCGACTATGGCTACACCTTC. Translated: CARLDYGYTF.